This T cell receptor (beta chain) is drawn from a study of response to subunit inactivated influenza vaccine. The CDR3 totals 12 residues. Trimming pared 4 bases from V and 5 bases from J, leaving 8 bases between. In germline, CDR1 is MNHEY, CDR2 SVGAGI. TCRdb analysed the RT-PCR reads with MiXCR anew, one entry per CDR3 protein. The data hold under 500,000 distinct CDR3 sequences, with 11% observed a single time. This clonotype was detected ten times or more. Its antigen is currently unknown. Study-wide points: The authors suggested that every seasonal influenza vaccination recruits few new T cells.

The chain carries TRBV6-5 and TRBJ1-1; the D is unclear. The sample in question was PBMCs from blood, obtained 45 days after vaccination. This receptor was obtained from a man aged 50-60 years who received an inactivated influenza vaccine. The CDR3 nucleotides are TGTGCCAGCAGTTCTGGGATTACTGAAGCTTTCTTT. It translates to CASSSGITEAFF.